This TCR beta chain was identified during a study of PD-1 blockade in classical Hodgkin lymphoma. General study results and limits: TCR diversity rose significantly by C4D1 in CD4+ but not CD8+ cells. Patients who responded completely had about the same baseline diversity as newly diagnosed patients.

Remarks on this clone: Its matching antigen is unknown.

Every single patient, without exception, relapsed after autologous stem cell transplantation, and brentuximab vedotin exposure varied. Classification of best responses gave complete response, partial response or progressive disease. The method was immunoSEQ multiplex PCR; TCRdb's version includes in-frame clones alone and lacks a portion of them. The data contain roughly 100,000 clones, around 89% of them singletons. This CDR3 has 15 residues. The V and J ends lost 2 bases and 4 bases respectively, with 14 bases between them. Germline CDR1 SGHAT, CDR2 FQNNGV. Material: peripheral blood mononuclear cells (PBMCs), obtained before the second cycle of nivolumab. This TCR was recovered from a human donor with classical Hodgkin lymphoma. The V call is TRBV11-2, the J call TRBJ1-1, with D hard to call. Here the CDR3 DNA reads TGTGCCAGCAGCTTAACCGGTGGGGTGGGCACTGAAGCTTTCTTT. It is translated as CASSLTGGVGTEAFF.